This entry features one TCR beta chain sequence. The V gene's germline CDR1 is SGHRS and CDR2 YFSETQ. Trimming took 5 bases from V and 2 from J, leaving 9 bases between them. The CDR3 spans 13 residues. The data are from a study of blood T cell repertoires in COVID-19. The assay was immunoSEQ multiplex PCR, and TCRdb's table has in-frame clones only and misses some. The table shows around 140,000 clones, with roughly 80% occurring only once. This receptor was identified in a man aged 70 or older who had recovered from COVID-19. The sequenced sample was peripheral blood. The gene calls are TRBV5-1 and TRBJ2-3; D unresolved. CDR3 nucleotides: TGCGCCAGCAGTGGTCAGGTCACAGATACGCAGTATTTT. Protein: CASSGQVTDTQYF. Full variable domain (remainder filled in from reference TRBV5-1 and TRBJ2-3): KAGVTQTPRYLIKTRGQQVTLSCSPISGHRSVSWYQQTPGQGLQFLFEYFSETQRNKGNFPGRFSGRQFSNSRSEMNVSTLELGDSALYLCASSGQVTDTQYFGPGTRLTVL.